The source of this T cell receptor beta chain is a study of blood T cell repertoires in COVID-19. Study details: COVID-19 samples from acute and convalescent phases originated in the United States, Italy and Spain.

Clones were sequenced by immunoSEQ multiplex PCR, and TCRdb holds only the in-frame ones, with some missing. The top ten clones hold under 5.5% of a sample with nearly 110,000 clones, 70% to 90% of them seen once. The CDR3 totals 15 residues. V was shortened by 1 base and J by 3 bases, with 9 bases between the two germline ends. The germline V gene has CDR1 LGHDT and CDR2 YNNKEL (reference sequence). J is TRBJ1-4 and V is TRBV3-1 (or the pseudogene TRBV3-2); D is undetermined. The TCR comes from a middle-aged man with active or convalescent COVID-19. Input material: peripheral blood. The CDR3 is CASSQGRAPNEKLFF. The CDR3 DNA reads TGTGCCAGCAGCCAAGGGAGGGCACCTAATGAAAAACTGTTTTTT.